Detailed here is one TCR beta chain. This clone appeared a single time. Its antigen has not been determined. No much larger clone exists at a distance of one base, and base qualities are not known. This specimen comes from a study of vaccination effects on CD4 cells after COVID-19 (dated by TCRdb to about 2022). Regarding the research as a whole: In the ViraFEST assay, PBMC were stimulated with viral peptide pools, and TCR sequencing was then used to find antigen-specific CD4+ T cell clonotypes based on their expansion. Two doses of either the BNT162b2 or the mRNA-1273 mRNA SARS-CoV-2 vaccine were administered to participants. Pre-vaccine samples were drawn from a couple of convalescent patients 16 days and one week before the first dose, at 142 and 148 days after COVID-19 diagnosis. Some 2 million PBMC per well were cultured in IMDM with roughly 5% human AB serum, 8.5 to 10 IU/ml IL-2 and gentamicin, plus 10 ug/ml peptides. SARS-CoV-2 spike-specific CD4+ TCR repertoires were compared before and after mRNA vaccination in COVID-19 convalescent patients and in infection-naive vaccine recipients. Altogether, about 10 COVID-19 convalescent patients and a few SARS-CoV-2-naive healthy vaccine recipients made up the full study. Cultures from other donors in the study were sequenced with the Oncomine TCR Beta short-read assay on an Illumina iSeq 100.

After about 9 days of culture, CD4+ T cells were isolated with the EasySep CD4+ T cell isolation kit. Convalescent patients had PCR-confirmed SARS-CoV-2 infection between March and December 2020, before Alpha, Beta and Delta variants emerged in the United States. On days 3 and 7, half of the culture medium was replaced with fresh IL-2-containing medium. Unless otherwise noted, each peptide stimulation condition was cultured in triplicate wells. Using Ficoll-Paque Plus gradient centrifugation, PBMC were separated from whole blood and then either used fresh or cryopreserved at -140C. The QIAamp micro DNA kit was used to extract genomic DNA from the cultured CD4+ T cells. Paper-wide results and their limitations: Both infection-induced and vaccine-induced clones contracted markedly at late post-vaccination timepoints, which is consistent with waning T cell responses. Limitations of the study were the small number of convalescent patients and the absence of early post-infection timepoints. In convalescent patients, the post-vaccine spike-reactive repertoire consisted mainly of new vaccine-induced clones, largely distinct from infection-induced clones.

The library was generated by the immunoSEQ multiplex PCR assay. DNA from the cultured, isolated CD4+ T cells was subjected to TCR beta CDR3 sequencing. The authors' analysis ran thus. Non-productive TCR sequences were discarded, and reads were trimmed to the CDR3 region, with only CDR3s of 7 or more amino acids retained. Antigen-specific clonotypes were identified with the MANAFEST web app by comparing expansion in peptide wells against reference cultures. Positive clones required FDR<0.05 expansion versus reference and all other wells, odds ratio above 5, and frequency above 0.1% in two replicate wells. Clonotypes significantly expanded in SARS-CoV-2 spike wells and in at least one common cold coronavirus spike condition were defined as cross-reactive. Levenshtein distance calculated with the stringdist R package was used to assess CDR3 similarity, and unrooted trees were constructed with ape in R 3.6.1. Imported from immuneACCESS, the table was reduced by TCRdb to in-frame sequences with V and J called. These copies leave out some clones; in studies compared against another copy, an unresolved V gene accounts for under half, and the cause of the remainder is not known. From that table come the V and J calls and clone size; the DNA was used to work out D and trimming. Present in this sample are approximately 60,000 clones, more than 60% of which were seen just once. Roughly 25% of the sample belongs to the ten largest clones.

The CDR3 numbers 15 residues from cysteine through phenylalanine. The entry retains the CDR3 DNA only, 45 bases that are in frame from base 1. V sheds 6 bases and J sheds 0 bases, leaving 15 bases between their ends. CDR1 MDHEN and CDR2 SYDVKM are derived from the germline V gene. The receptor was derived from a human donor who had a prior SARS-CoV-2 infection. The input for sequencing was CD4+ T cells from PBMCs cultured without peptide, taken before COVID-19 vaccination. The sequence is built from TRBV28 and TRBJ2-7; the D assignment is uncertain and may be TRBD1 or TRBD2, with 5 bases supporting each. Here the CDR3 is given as CASSSPGLSSYEQYF. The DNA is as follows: TGTGCCAGCAGCTCGCCGGGGCTGAGCTCCTACGAGCAGTACTTC. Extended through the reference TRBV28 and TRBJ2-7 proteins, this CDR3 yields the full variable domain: DVKVTQSSRYLVKRTGEKVFLECVQDMDHENMFWYRQDPGLGLRLIYFSYDVKMKEKGDIPEGYSVSREKKERFSLILESASTNQTSMYLCASSSPGLSSYEQYFGPGTRLTVT.